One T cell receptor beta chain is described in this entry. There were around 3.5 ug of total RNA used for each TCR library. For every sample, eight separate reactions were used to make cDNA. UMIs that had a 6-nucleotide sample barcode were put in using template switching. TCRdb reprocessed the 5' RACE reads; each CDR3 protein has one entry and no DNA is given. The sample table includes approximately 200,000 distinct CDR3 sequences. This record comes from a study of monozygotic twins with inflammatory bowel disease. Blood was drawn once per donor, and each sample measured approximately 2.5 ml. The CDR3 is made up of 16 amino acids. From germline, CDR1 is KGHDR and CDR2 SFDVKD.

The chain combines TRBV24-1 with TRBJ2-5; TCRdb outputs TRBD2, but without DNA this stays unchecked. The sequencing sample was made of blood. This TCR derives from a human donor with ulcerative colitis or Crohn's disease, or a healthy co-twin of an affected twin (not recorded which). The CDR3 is CATSASARERGETQYF.